The clone carrying this T cell receptor (beta chain) came up once. The germline V gene encodes CDR1 SEHNR and CDR2 FQNEAQ (reference sequence). Deletions cut 5 bases from V and 0 bases from J, with 10 bases between. The CDR3 has 14 amino acids. The entry originates in a study of cytomegalovirus exposure and HLA in healthy donors. An approximately 130-subject validation cohort, separate from the 666-subject first cohort, supplied the donors. The method was immunoSEQ multiplex PCR; TCRdb's version includes in-frame clones alone and lacks a portion of them. The sample comprises around 190,000 clones, 80% to 85% of which are singletons, and around 1.3% rests with the top ten.

The chain carries TRBV7-9 and TRBJ1-1, with D uncertain. The sequenced sample was PBMCs. This sequence originates from a young woman in good health and CMV-seronegative. The CDR3 sequence is CASSIPNMNTEAFF. In DNA, the CDR3 is TGTGCCAGCAGCATTCCCAACATGAACACTGAAGCTTTCTTT.